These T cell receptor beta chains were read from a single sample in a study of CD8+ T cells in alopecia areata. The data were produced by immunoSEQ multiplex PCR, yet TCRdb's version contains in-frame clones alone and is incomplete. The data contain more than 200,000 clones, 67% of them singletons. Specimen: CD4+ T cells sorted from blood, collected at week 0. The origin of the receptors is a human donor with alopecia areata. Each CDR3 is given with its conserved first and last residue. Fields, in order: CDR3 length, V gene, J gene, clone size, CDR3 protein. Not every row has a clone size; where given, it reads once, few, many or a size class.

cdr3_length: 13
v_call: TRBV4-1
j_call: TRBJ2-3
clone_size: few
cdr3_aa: CASSVTARYTQYF

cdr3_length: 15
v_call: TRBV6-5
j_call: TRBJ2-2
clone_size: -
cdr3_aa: CASRRGVEYTGELFF

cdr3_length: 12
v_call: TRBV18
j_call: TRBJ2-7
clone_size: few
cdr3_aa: CASSPSLYEQYF

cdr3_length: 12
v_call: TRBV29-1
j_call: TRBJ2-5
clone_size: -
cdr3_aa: CSAGHAQETQYF

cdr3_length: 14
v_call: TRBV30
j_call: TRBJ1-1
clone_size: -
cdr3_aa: CALVVRTANTEAFF

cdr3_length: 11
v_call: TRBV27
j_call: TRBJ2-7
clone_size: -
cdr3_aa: CASSFRTEQYF

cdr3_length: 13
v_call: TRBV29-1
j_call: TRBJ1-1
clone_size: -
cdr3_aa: CSVEGAENTEAFF

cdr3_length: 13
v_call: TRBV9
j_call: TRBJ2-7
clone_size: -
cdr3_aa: CASSGLSSYEQYF

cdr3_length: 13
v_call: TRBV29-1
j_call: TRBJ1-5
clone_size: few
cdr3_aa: CSVAGQSNQPQHF

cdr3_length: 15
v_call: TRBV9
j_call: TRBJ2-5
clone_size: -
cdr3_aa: CASSVEGLAEETQYF

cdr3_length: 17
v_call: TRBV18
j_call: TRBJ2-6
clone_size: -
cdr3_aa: CASSPAGAVSGANVLTF

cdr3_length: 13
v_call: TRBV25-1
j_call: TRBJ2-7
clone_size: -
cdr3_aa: CASSRFTGREQYF

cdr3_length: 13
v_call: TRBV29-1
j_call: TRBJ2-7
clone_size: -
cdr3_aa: CSVVWRKNYEQYF

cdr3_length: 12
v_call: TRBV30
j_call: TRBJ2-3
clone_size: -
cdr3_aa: CAWSVSGDTQYF

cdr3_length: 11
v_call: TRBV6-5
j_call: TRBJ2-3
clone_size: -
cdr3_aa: CASSMRDTQYF

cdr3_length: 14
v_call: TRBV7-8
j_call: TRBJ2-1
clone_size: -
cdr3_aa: CASSLGQGARVQFF

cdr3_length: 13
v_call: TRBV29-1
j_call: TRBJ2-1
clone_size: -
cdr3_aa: CSVLPISGGEQFF